The 30 T cell receptor beta chains below were found in one sample sequenced in a study of blood T cell repertoires in COVID-19. Clones were sequenced by immunoSEQ multiplex PCR, and TCRdb holds only the in-frame ones, with some missing. The sample carries hundreds of thousands of clones, about 88% recorded once. What was sequenced was peripheral blood. Source of these receptors: a woman aged 60 to 75 with acute or convalescent COVID-19.

The genes are TRBV6-6 and TRBJ1-5; 7 bases agree with TRBD1. V lost 5 bases, J lost 7 bases, and 5 bases stayed unmatched. Germline V lookup: CDR1 MNHNY, CDR2 SVGAGI (reference sequence). The CDR3 runs 13 residues. The CDR3 bases are TGTGCCAGCAGTCTGTCAGGGGGACAGCCCCAGCATTTT. Encoded protein: CASSLSGGQPQHF.

In its sample, this clone was seen a few times. This chain connects TRBV28 to TRBJ1-5, with no clear D. The germline gives CDR1 MDHEN, CDR2 SYDVKM. V lost 5 bases and J 1 base, leaving 9 bases between the germline ends. This CDR3 is built from 14 residues. This CDR3 is CASSPSVSNQPQHF. The DNA for the CDR3 is TGTGCCAGCAGTCCCTCAGTAAGCAATCAGCCCCAGCATTTT.

In nucleotides, the CDR3 is TGCGCCAGCAGCTTGTATGAGGGTGTCTACGAGCAGTACTTC. This translates into CASSLYEGVYEQYF. The chain carries TRBV5-1 and TRBJ2-7; possible D gene TRBD2, 5 bases. Germline CDR1 reads SGHRS; CDR2 reads YFSETQ. V lost 1 base, J lost 3 bases, and 11 bases lay in between. CDR3 length: 14 amino acids.

This clone was detected only once. This chain joins TRBV7-3 and TRBJ2-5; 9 bases map to TRBD2. Germline V gene data show CDR1 as SGHTA and CDR2 as FQGTGA. The CDR3 runs to 14 residues. Trimming took 5 bases from V and 5 from J; bases not matched to a gene: 6. The CDR3 sequence is CASSGPAGGETQYF. In DNA, the CDR3 is TGTGCCAGCAGCGGCCCGGCGGGAGGGGAGACCCAGTACTTC. Full variable domain (outside the CDR3, taken from reference TRBV7-3 and TRBJ2-5): GAGVSQTPSNKVTEKGKYVELRCDPISGHTALYWYRQSLGQGPEFLIYFQGTGAADDSGLPNDRFFAVRPEGSVSTLKIQRTERGDSAVYLCASSGPAGGETQYFGPGTRLLVL.

J is TRBJ2-1 and V is TRBV7-6; possible D gene TRBD1, 6 bases. Germline values: CDR1 SGHVS, CDR2 FNYEAQ. The CDR3 loop spans 13 amino acids. The V and J ends lost 5 bases and 3 bases respectively, with 8 bases between them. The CDR3 protein is CASSEDSYNEQFF. The CDR3 nucleotides are TGTGCCAGCAGCGAGGACAGCTACAATGAGCAGTTCTTC.

The V call is TRBV18, the J call TRBJ1-6; D remains unclear. This CDR3 has 14 residues. Germline values: CDR1 KGHSH, CDR2 LQKENI. Trimming shortened V by 2 bases and J by 8 bases, and 10 bases separated the two germline ends. CDR3 in amino acids: CASSPSERDSPLHF. In DNA form, the CDR3 reads TGTGCCAGCTCACCATCGGAGCGGGATTCACCCCTCCACTTT.

This chain uses TRBV19 with TRBJ1-2; tentatively, D is TRBD1 (6 bases). CDR1 and CDR2 from the germline V gene are LNHDA and SQIVND (reference sequence). The CDR3 runs 15 residues. Trimming shortened V by 4 bases and J by 0 bases, and 12 bases separated the two germline ends. The CDR3 DNA reads TGTGCCAGTAGTACCAGACAGGCGACTAACTATGGCTACACCTTC. Encoded protein: CASSTRQATNYGYTF.

This rearrangement joins TRBV4-3 to TRBJ2-7; 8 nucleotides match TRBD1. V shed 1 base and J 3 bases; nucleotides not matched to a gene: 5. CDR3 length: 15 residues. Germline V lookup: CDR1 LGHNA, CDR2 YSLEER. In DNA, the CDR3 is TGCGCCAGCAGCCAAGCCCAGGGGACAGGCTACGAGCAGTACTTC. This codes for CASSQAQGTGYEQYF.

The J gene is TRBJ1-4, the V gene TRBV7-2; 8 positions agree with TRBD1. The CDR3 totals 14 residues. Looked up from germline, CDR1 is SGHTA and CDR2 is FQGNSA. The ends lost 5 bases at V and 8 bases at J; junction bases unmatched: 7. The CDR3 protein is CASSQRTGREKLFF. The CDR3 nucleotides read TGTGCCAGCAGCCAACGGACAGGGAGGGAAAAACTGTTTTTT.

This sequence joins TRBV9 and TRBJ1-2, with D hard to call. Germline V gene sequence: CDR1 SGDLS, CDR2 YYNGEE. Trimming stripped 0 bases from V and 8 bases from J, with 11 bases between. The CDR3 runs to 13 residues. The CDR3 DNA follows: TGTGCCAGCAGCGTAGGGCCAAAGGAGGGCTACACCTTC. Translation: CASSVGPKEGYTF. Supplemented by reference TRBV9 and TRBJ1-2, the full variable domain reads DSGVTQTPKHLITATGQRVTLRCSPRSGDLSVYWYQQSLDQGLQFLIQYYNGEERAKGNILERFSAQQFPDLHSELNLSSLELGDSALYFCASSVGPKEGYTFGSGTRLTVV.

The CDR3, as DNA: TGTGCCAGCATCACGGACAGGGGACGGGGAGAGACCCAGTACTTC. This codes for CASITDRGRGETQYF. The chain employs TRBV7-3 and TRBJ2-5, with TRBD1 identical over 9 bases. V lost 7 bases and J lost 4; bases outside the gene matches: 10. Germline V gene lookup returns CDR1 SGHTA and CDR2 FQGTGA. This CDR3 is 15 amino acids long.

The gene calls are TRBV7-2 and TRBJ1-6; D is uncertain. CDR3 size: 14 residues. V lost 2 bases and J lost 7, with 9 bases in between. Germline lookup yields CDR1 SGHTA and CDR2 FQGNSA. CDR3 loop: CASSLSTVNSPLHF. CDR3 in DNA: TGTGCCAGCAGCTTAAGTACAGTAAATTCACCCCTCCACTTT.

The chain joins TRBV28 to TRBJ2-7; possibly TRBD2 for D (5 bases). Trimming took off 6 bases at V and 3 bases at J, with 15 bases between the two ends. The CDR3 covers 14 residues. CDR1 MDHEN and CDR2 SYDVKM come from the germline V gene. CDR3 residues: CASRTLRDIYEQYF. CDR3 sequence (DNA): TGTGCCAGCAGAACCCTCCGGGATATCTACGAGCAGTACTTC.

The rearrangement joins TRBV6-5 to TRBJ1-2, with TRBD1 matching 9 bases. The length of the CDR3 is 14 residues. Germline V CDR1 and CDR2: MNHEY, SVGAGI. The trim removed 4 bases at V and 3 bases at J, leaving 3 bases unmatched. The CDR3 sequence: CASSWTGADYGYTF. CDR3 DNA sequence: TGTGCCAGCAGTTGGACAGGGGCAGACTATGGCTACACCTTC.

The chain joins TRBV5-1 to TRBJ2-3; 8 bases agree with TRBD2. The junction had 4 bases not matched to a gene; V was cut back by 7 bases and J by 9 bases. The CDR3 has 11 amino acids. Germline V CDR1 and CDR2: SGHRS, YFSETQ. The CDR3: CASGLAGTQYF. CDR3 coding DNA: TGCGCCAGCGGATTAGCGGGGACGCAGTATTTT.

This chain connects TRBV3-1 (or the pseudogene TRBV3-2) to TRBJ2-1; 7 positions match TRBD1. V lost 2 bases to trimming and J lost 2 bases; unmatched junction nucleotides: 3. From germline, CDR1 is LGHDT and CDR2 YNNKEL (reference sequence). The CDR3 extends over 15 amino acids. CDR3 residues: CASSQPGGTYNEQFF. CDR3 DNA: TGTGCCAGCAGCCAACCAGGGGGTACCTACAATGAGCAGTTCTTC.

This clone has more than one count but fewer than ten. The chain couples TRBV28 to TRBJ2-7; 10 nucleotides align to TRBD1. The length of the CDR3 is 15 residues. Germline V gives CDR1 MDHEN, CDR2 SYDVKM. Trimming at V came to 6 bases and at J to 2 bases, leaving 7 bases not matched to a gene. The CDR3 sequence: CASRTPGQGTYEQYF. CDR3 sequence (DNA): TGTGCCAGCAGAACCCCGGGACAGGGGACCTACGAGCAGTACTTC.

The CDR3 region is CASSISPGIAKNIQYF. CDR3 DNA: TGTGCCAGTAGTATCTCTCCAGGCATAGCCAAAAACATTCAGTACTTC. The chain links TRBV19 to TRBJ2-4; D unresolved. The V end lost 3 bases, the J end lost 0 bases, and 12 bases lay between the germline ends. Germline loops: CDR1 LNHDA, CDR2 SQIVND (reference sequence). This CDR3 region has 16 residues.

Concerning this clone itself: Other nucleotide sequences from this sample produce the same CDR3. This rearrangement joins TRBV18 to TRBJ1-5, with D perhaps matching TRBD1 (5 bases). Trimming pared 3 bases from V and 7 bases from J, leaving 13 bases between. Germline V gene sequence: CDR1 KGHSH, CDR2 LQKENI. CDR3 length: 14 residues. DNA for the CDR3: TGTGCCAGCTCACCGGGGCAGGAGGGACAGCCCCAGCATTTT. Translation: CASSPGQEGQPQHF.

The gene calls are TRBV28 and TRBJ1-5, with D unclear. The CDR3 runs to 14 residues. V was pared by 1 base and J by 1 base, with 5 bases between. Germline V gene lookup returns CDR1 MDHEN and CDR2 SYDVKM. The CDR3 loop is CASSLSGSNQPQHF. In DNA form, the CDR3 reads TGTGCCAGCAGTTTATCCGGGAGCAATCAGCCCCAGCATTTT.

The CDR3 nucleotides are TGTGCCAGCAGCTTCGGGGATTCTGGAAACACCATATATTTT. Translation gives CASSFGDSGNTIYF. V usage is TRBV7-8 and J usage is TRBJ1-3; D remains ambiguous. Trimming took off 3 bases at V and 1 base at J, with 7 bases between the two ends. Germline V gene lookup returns CDR1 SGHVS and CDR2 FQNEAQ. CDR3 size: 14 residues.

This chain links TRBV4-1 with TRBJ1-5, with unresolved D. The CDR3 covers 15 residues. The V gene's germline CDR1 is MGHRA and CDR2 YSYEKL. V lost 2 bases, J lost 6 bases, and 14 bases lay in between. CDR3 sequence reads: CASSQQREGTQPQHF. The CDR3 region has the DNA TGCGCCAGCAGCCAACAACGTGAGGGAACTCAGCCCCAGCATTTT.

This clone was counted a single time. The chain employs TRBV6-6 and TRBJ2-7; 8 positions agree with TRBD2. The J segment lost 5 bases and the V segment lost 5 bases, leaving 14 bases of the junction unmatched. CDR3 size: 16 residues. CDR1 is MNHNY and CDR2 is SVGAGI in the germline V gene (reference sequence). The DNA of the CDR3 is TGTGCCAGCAGTGCCGCTTTCAGCGGGAGTTTCCACGAGCAGTACTTC. Its protein product is CASSAAFSGSFHEQYF.

The CDR3 protein is CSVERGGSRYEQYF. In DNA form, the CDR3 reads TGCAGCGTTGAACGCGGCGGGAGTCGATACGAGCAGTACTTC. The V gene is TRBV29-1, the J gene TRBJ2-7; TRBD2 matches at 7 bases. This CDR3 contains 14 residues. Germline V lookup: CDR1 SQVTM, CDR2 ANQGSEA. V lost 2 bases to trimming and J lost 4 bases; unmatched junction nucleotides: 8.

J is TRBJ2-2 and V is TRBV7-9; a possible D gene is TRBD1 (5 bases). The CDR3 has 13 residues. Germline CDR1 and CDR2: SEHNR and FQNEAQ (reference sequence). Trimming stripped 5 bases from V and 6 bases from J, with 10 bases between. In DNA form, the CDR3 reads TGTGCCAGCAGCGCCTCAGGGTCCGGGGAGCTGTTTTTT. As protein: CASSASGSGELFF.

The V call is TRBV14, the J call TRBJ2-7, with D maybe TRBD1 (5 bases). In germline, CDR1 is SGHDN, CDR2 FVKESK. The CDR3 has 15 amino acids. V was cut by 4 bases and J by 0 bases, with 13 bases left in between. As DNA, the CDR3 is TGTGCCAGCAGCCGGTCCTTGGACAACTCCTACGAGCAGTACTTC. Protein product: CASSRSLDNSYEQYF.

The chain's CDR3 is CASSSGGGHNEQFF. CDR3 DNA: TGTGCCAGCAGCTCCGGGGGGGGTCACAATGAGCAGTTCTTC. This chain links TRBV5-4 with TRBJ2-1; 8 bases match TRBD2. CDR1 SGHNT and CDR2 YYREEE come from the germline V gene (reference sequence). There are 14 residues in the CDR3. V lost 3 bases to trimming and J lost 5 bases; unmatched junction nucleotides: 4. The entire variable domain, with the rest obtained from reference TRBV5-4 and TRBJ2-1, is as follows: ETGVTQSPTHLIKTRGQQVTLRCSSQSGHNTVSWYQQALGQGPQFIFQYYREEENGRGNFPPRFSGLQFPNYSSELNVNALELDDSALYLCASSSGGGHNEQFFGPGTRLTVL.

This chain joins TRBV7-8 and TRBJ1-3; D not resolved. The V end was cut by 2 bases, the J end by 2 bases, with 10 bases between. This CDR3 region has 15 residues. Germline-derived CDR1 and CDR2 are SGHVS and FQNEAQ. In nucleotides, the CDR3 is TGTGCCAGCAGCTTATCACGGGGTACTGGAAACACCATATATTTT. This sequence encodes CASSLSRGTGNTIYF.

The V gene is TRBV3-1 (or the pseudogene TRBV3-2), the J gene TRBJ1-4; 8 bases align to TRBD1. This CDR3 is 15 amino acids long. Germline V CDR1 and CDR2: LGHDT, YNNKEL (reference sequence). The V segment lost 5 bases and the J segment 2 bases; nucleotides outside the gene matches: 4. CDR3 sequence: CASSAQGVTNEKLFF. In DNA form, the CDR3 reads TGTGCCAGCAGCGCACAGGGGGTGACTAATGAAAAACTGTTTTTT.

The chain couples TRBV6-1 to TRBJ2-5, with 8 bases that match TRBD2. Germline CDR1 and CDR2: MNHNS and SASEGT. The CDR3 loop spans 15 amino acids. Trimming cost V 3 bases and J 5 bases; bases outside gene matches: 8. This chain's CDR3 is CASSDGGLVLETQYF. The DNA of the CDR3 is TGTGCCAGCAGTGATGGGGGACTAGTATTGGAGACCCAGTACTTC.